The present T cell receptor (beta chain) was sequenced within a study of shared clonotypes between healthy human individuals. The overall study: CD4 naive cells filled three plates per donor, CD4 memory three, CD8 naive two and CD8 memory one.

Study results and limitations: Non-shared clonotypes displayed generation probabilities falling below those of clonotypes present in all four donors.

Study processing details: In the immunoSEQ data, sequences were junction-only and lacked quality scores, so filtering differed. Sequencing was performed with immunoSEQ multiplex PCR; in TCRdb, only in-frame clones are kept and a portion is missing. The D gene and trimming were derived from the DNA, and the V and J assignments and clone size from that table. The sample contains about 2.2 million clones, 90% to 95% of which appear only once. CD45RO-negative CD8 cells positively selected for CCR7 made up the naive population, which excluded terminally differentiated effector memory CD45RA+ cells. Donors comprised only Caucasian adults living in Nashville, Tennessee. About this clone itself: Its antigen is as yet unknown.

The sequenced sample was naive CD8+ T cells from PBMCs. This clonotype was sampled from a man in his late teens or twenties in good health. Some clones in this sample may be carry-over from other donors' samples.

The DNA for the CDR3 is TGTGCCAGCAGCTTAGGGACAGGGGGCCGACATAGCACAGATACGCAGTATTTT. Residues: CASSLGTGGRHSTDTQYF. The chain employs TRBV7-9 and TRBJ2-3, with 11 positions matching TRBD1. The germline V gene has CDR1 SEHNR and CDR2 FQNEAQ (reference sequence). This CDR3 contains 18 residues. The ends lost 1 base at V and 0 bases at J; junction bases unmatched: 6.